Presented here are 21 T cell receptor beta chains from one specimen sequenced in a study of CD4 T cell repertoires in COVID-19. TCRdb's table, derived via immunoSEQ multiplex PCR, lists solely in-frame clones and lacks some. Among more than 65,000 clones listed, about 80% were seen once. This specimen was CD4+ T cells from peripheral blood, taken after recovery from COVID-19. All receptors come from a human donor who had COVID-19.

The chain employs TRBV5-8 and TRBJ2-5; D call uncertain. The germline CDR1 and CDR2 sequences are SGHTS and YDEGEE. This CDR3 spans 13 amino acids. Trimming stripped 2 bases from V and 1 base from J, with 6 bases between. The CDR3, as DNA: TGTGCCAGCAGCTTCCAAATCCAAGAGACCCAGTACTTC. Protein product: CASSFQIQETQYF.

The chain has TRBV5-4 and TRBJ2-3; 9 bases line up with TRBD2. The CDR3 runs to 15 residues. Trimming took 5 bases from V and 0 from J; bases not matched to a gene: 4. CDR1 is SGHNT and CDR2 is YYREEE in the germline V gene (reference sequence). In DNA, the CDR3 is TGTGCCAGCAGTCCAACTAGCGGGAGCACAGATACGCAGTATTTT. It codes for CASSPTSGSTDTQYF.

This chain joins TRBV29-1 and TRBJ1-3, with a tentative D call TRBD1 (5 bases). CDR3 length equals 18 residues. The germline gives CDR1 SQVTM, CDR2 ANQGSEA. V gave up 3 bases and J gave up 0 bases, with 21 bases separating them. This CDR3 is CSVDMVVRQIRSGNTIYF. The CDR3 region has the DNA TGCAGCGTTGATATGGTGGTCCGACAGATTCGCTCTGGAAACACCATATATTTT.

This clone was seen once. The chain combines TRBV2 with TRBJ1-3; TRBD1 aligns across 7 bases. The CDR3 sequence is 15 residues long. Germline CDR1 reads SNHLY; CDR2 reads FYNNEI. The ends lost 3 bases at V and 8 bases at J; junction bases unmatched: 10. The CDR3 here is CASSEGMNRGHTIYF. The CDR3 DNA follows: TGTGCCAGCAGTGAGGGAATGAACAGGGGACACACCATATATTTT.

J is TRBJ2-7 and V is TRBV3-1 (or the pseudogene TRBV3-2), with TRBD2 matching over 9 bases. CDR1 is LGHDT, CDR2 YNNKEL, per germline (reference sequence). V was clipped by 5 bases and J by 4 bases; unmatched bases: 9. The CDR3 runs to 15 residues. The CDR3 loop reads CASSKNSGGIYEQYF. CDR3 DNA sequence: TGTGCCAGCAGCAAGAATAGCGGGGGAATATACGAGCAGTACTTC.

V gene TRBV30 combines with J gene TRBJ1-1; perhaps TRBD1 as D (6 bases). The germline CDR1 and CDR2 sequences are GTSNPN and SVGIG (reference sequence). The V and J ends lost 3 bases and 7 bases respectively, with 15 bases between them. The CDR3 has 13 residues. CDR3: CAWRAGDVSEAFF. CDR3 in DNA: TGTGCCTGGAGGGCAGGGGACGTCAGTGAAGCTTTCTTT.

The rearrangement joins TRBV28 to TRBJ2-2; 7 bases map to TRBD1. This CDR3 is built from 15 residues. Germline trimming cut 6 bases from V and 1 base from J; bases unmatched to any gene: 5. Germline V gives CDR1 MDHEN, CDR2 SYDVKM. The CDR3 coding sequence is TGTGCCAGCAGCTGGACAGGATTGAACACCGGGGAGCTGTTTTTT. It codes for CASSWTGLNTGELFF.

This chain connects TRBV21-1 to TRBJ1-2. TRBV21-1 is a known pseudogene. The CDR3 extends over 17 amino acids. CDR3 sequence reads: CASSKSDPRGRNYGYTF. The DNA of the CDR3 is TGTGCCAGCAGCAAATCCGATCCAAGGGGACGAAACTATGGCTACACCTTC.

This sequence joins TRBV6-5 and TRBJ1-3; a weak D match, TRBD1 (5 bases). The CDR3 totals 12 residues. Per the germline V gene, CDR1 is MNHEY and CDR2 is SVGAGI. Trimming pared 9 bases from V and 0 bases from J, leaving 6 bases between. For the CDR3, the DNA is TGTGCCAGAGACAGCTCTGGAAACACCATATATTTT. Protein product: CARDSSGNTIYF.

This clone came up a few times. CDR3 protein: CASSEALAGPQRELFF. CDR3 bases: TGTGCCAGCAGTGAAGCGCTGGCAGGCCCGCAACGGGAGCTGTTTTTT. The chain joins TRBV6-1 to TRBJ2-2; D gene unclear. The CDR3 length is 16 residues. Per germline, CDR1 MNHNS and CDR2 SASEGT. Trimming took off 0 bases at V and 9 bases at J, with 17 bases between the two ends.

The gene calls are TRBV19 and TRBJ2-1; TRBD1 matches at 7 bases. After removal of 6 bases from V and 9 bases from J, the junction contained 11 bases not matched to a gene. The V gene's germline CDR1 is LNHDA and CDR2 SQIVND (reference sequence). CDR3 length: 14 residues. CDR3 protein: CASRGQGDTGEQFF. CDR3 DNA: TGTGCCAGTAGGGGGCAGGGGGATACGGGTGAGCAGTTCTTC.

The genes are TRBV5-4 and TRBJ2-1, with 8 bases fitting TRBD1. This CDR3 comprises 13 residues. Germline V gene lookup returns CDR1 SGHNT and CDR2 YYREEE (reference sequence). V lost 5 bases, J lost 7 bases, and 5 bases stayed unmatched. CDR3 amino acids: CASRTDRVNEQFF. Here the CDR3 DNA reads TGTGCCAGCAGAACGGACAGGGTGAATGAGCAGTTCTTC. Full variable domain (outside the CDR3, taken from reference TRBV5-4 and TRBJ2-1): ETGVTQSPTHLIKTRGQQVTLRCSSQSGHNTVSWYQQALGQGPQFIFQYYREEENGRGNFPPRFSGLQFPNYSSELNVNALELDDSALYLCASRTDRVNEQFFGPGTRLTVL.

V usage is TRBV11-3 and J usage is TRBJ2-2; a weak D match, TRBD2 (6 bases). The CDR3 has 14 residues. Germline V gene lookup returns CDR1 SGHNT and CDR2 YENEEA. Trimming stripped 7 bases from V and 7 bases from J, with 16 bases between. The CDR3 DNA reads as TGTGCCAGCACCCCGGGCGGGCGGGACGGGGAGCTGTTTTTT. As protein: CASTPGGRDGELFF. The full variable domain, with the rest looked up from reference TRBV11-3 and TRBJ2-2, is EAGVVQSPRYKIIEKKQPVAFWCNPISGHNTLYWYLQNLGQGPELLIRYENEEAVDDSQLPKDRFSAERLKGVDSTLKIQPAELGDSAVYLCASTPGGRDGELFFGEGSRLTVL.

The chain uses TRBV4-1 and TRBJ2-5; TRBD2 matches 11 bases. Trimming cost V 1 base and J 3 bases; bases outside gene matches: 13. Germline CDR1 MGHRA, CDR2 YSYEKL. The CDR3 sequence is 19 residues long. CDR3 protein: CASSQGVLSGTSGKETQYF. In nucleotides, the CDR3 is TGCGCCAGCAGCCAAGGTGTTTTGTCCGGGACTAGCGGAAAAGAGACCCAGTACTTC.

The chain recombines TRBV19 with TRBJ1-5; TRBD1 agrees at 7 bases. The CDR3 is 17 amino acids. V was clipped by 3 bases and J by 2 bases; unmatched bases: 10. CDR1 is LNHDA and CDR2 is SQIVND in the germline V gene (reference sequence). CDR3 amino acids: CASSMGIDRAGNQPQHF. DNA of the CDR3: TGTGCCAGTAGTATGGGAATAGACAGGGCCGGCAATCAGCCCCAGCATTTT. The whole variable domain, remainder taken from reference TRBV19 and TRBJ1-5, is DGGITQSPKYLFRKEGQNVTLSCEQNLNHDAMYWYRQDPGQGLRLIYYSQIVNDFQKGDIAEGYSVSREKKESFPLTVTSAQKNPTAFYLCASSMGIDRAGNQPQHFGDGTRLSIL.

This clone was observed a single time. The chain is built from TRBV19 and TRBJ1-1; tentative D call: TRBD1 (5 bases). The CDR3 has 17 residues. Between the trimmed V and J ends, which lost 3 bases and 1 base, there was a span of 18 bases. Per germline, CDR1 LNHDA and CDR2 SQIVND (reference sequence). The CDR3 nucleotides read TGTGCCAGTAGTATTATCCTTTCTCAGGGCTCGAACACTGAAGCTTTCTTT. It is translated as CASSIILSQGSNTEAFF.

This chain uses TRBV19 with TRBJ2-3, with 9 bases that match TRBD1. The CDR3 runs to 15 residues. V was pared by 2 bases and J by 5 bases, with 5 bases of the junction left unmatched. The germline CDR1 and CDR2 sequences are LNHDA and SQIVND (reference sequence). The CDR3 is CASSITGGHKDTQYF. The CDR3 nucleotides read TGTGCCAGTAGTATAACAGGGGGCCATAAAGATACGCAGTATTTT.

CDR3 protein: CAISDPNEQFF. In DNA form, the CDR3 reads TGTGCCATCAGTGATCCGAATGAGCAGTTCTTC. The rearrangement links TRBV10-3 to TRBJ2-1; no definite D call. Trimming removed 3 bases at V and 7 bases at J, with 4 bases between. Germline V CDR1 and CDR2: ENHRY, SYGVKD. This CDR3 spans 11 amino acids.

The rearrangement links TRBV3-1 (or the pseudogene TRBV3-2) to TRBJ2-3; 12 bases line up with TRBD2. Germline lookup yields CDR1 LGHDT and CDR2 YNNKEL (reference sequence). The J segment lost 5 bases and the V segment lost 0 bases, leaving 3 bases of the junction unmatched. There are 16 residues in the CDR3. The CDR3 sequence: CASSQDWTSGVDTQYF. The CDR3 nucleotides are TGTGCCAGCAGCCAAGATTGGACTAGCGGGGTAGATACGCAGTATTTT.

V and J are TRBV19 and TRBJ2-1; D unresolved. This CDR3 has 15 residues. Trimming left V 5 bases short and J 8 bases short, with 19 bases between. Germline CDR1 reads LNHDA; CDR2 reads SQIVND (reference sequence). The CDR3 nucleotides are TGTGCCAGTAGTGGCTCCACCCTGCTGATATATGAGCAGTTCTTC. Its protein is CASSGSTLLIYEQFF.

The chain recombines TRBV10-3 with TRBJ1-2, with a possible D match to TRBD1 (5 bases). There are 11 residues in the CDR3. The ends were cut back, 7 bases at V and 7 bases at J, with 10 bases in the middle. CDR1 is ENHRY and CDR2 is SYGVKD in the germline V gene. As DNA, the CDR3 is TGTGCCATCACGCAGGGAAGTGGCTACACCTTC. It encodes CAITQGSGYTF.